The 8 T cell receptor beta chains given below trace back to one sample, sequenced in a study of T cell repertoires in cytomegalovirus infection. TCRdb reanalysed the reads using MiXCR and keeps one entry per CDR3 protein. The sample lists a few hundred thousand distinct CDR3 sequences, roughly 15% seen once, with around 12% in the top ten. The sequencing sample was made of PBMCs. The receptors shown here come from a human donor in good health (CMV status not recorded). Some clones in this sample may be carry-over from other donors' samples.

V gene TRBV28 combines with J gene TRBJ1-5; a weak D match, TRBD1 (6 bases). Germline V lookup: CDR1 MDHEN, CDR2 SYDVKM. V was cut by 3 bases and J by 2 bases, with 11 bases left in between. This CDR3 has 15 residues. CDR3 region: CASSFRGAGNQPQHF. As DNA, the CDR3 is TGTGCCAGCAGTTTTCGGGGGGCTGGCAATCAGCCCCAGCATTTT. The variable domain in full, completed from reference TRBV28 and TRBJ1-5, reads DVKVTQSSRYLVKRTGEKVFLECVQDMDHENMFWYRQDPGLGLRLIYFSYDVKMKEKGDIPEGYSVSREKKERFSLILESASTNQTSMYLCASSFRGAGNQPQHFGDGTRLSIL.

This clonotype has only a few counts. The gene calls are TRBV6-2 or TRBV6-3 and TRBJ2-2; weak D call: TRBD2 (6 bases). Germline values: CDR1 MNHEY, CDR2 SVGEGT. Trimming shortened V by 0 bases and J by 3 bases, and 20 bases separated the two germline ends. This CDR3 spans 19 amino acids. CDR3 nucleotides: TGTGCCAGCAGTTACTCGAGAGGCTCGCGGGGTGGTTACACCGGGGAGCTGTTTTTT. Amino acid sequence: CASSYSRGSRGGYTGELFF.

The V gene is TRBV25-1, the J gene TRBJ2-5, with 14 bases lining up with TRBD2. Germline V gives CDR1 MGHDK, CDR2 SYGVNS. V shed 3 bases, J shed 4 bases, and the junction held 7 bases outside the gene matches. This CDR3 has 17 residues. CDR3 region: CASSDPTSGGAGETQYF. DNA of the CDR3: TGTGCCAGCAGTGATCCGACTAGCGGGGGGGCAGGAGAGACCCAGTACTTC.

In its sample, this clonotype was seen many times. The chain combines TRBV7-2 with TRBJ2-7, with 8 bases aligning to TRBD1. Germline V gene lookup returns CDR1 SGHTA and CDR2 FQGNSA. Trimming cost V 5 bases and J 3 bases; bases outside gene matches: 9. The CDR3 covers 15 residues. CDR3 in amino acids: CASSLGQGGDYEQYF. The CDR3 nucleotides are TGTGCCAGCAGCCTAGGACAGGGAGGCGACTACGAGCAGTACTTC.

This clonotype was seen repeatedly, ten times or more. The gene calls are TRBV7-2 and TRBJ2-1, with 7 positions matching TRBD2. CDR1 is SGHTA and CDR2 is FQGNSA in the germline V gene. The CDR3 is 14 amino acids. V trimming: 0 bases; J trimming: 6 bases; junction bases outside the gene matches: 2. CDR3 bases: TGTGCCAGCAGCTTAGCAGGGAGGGGCAATGAGCAGTTCTTC. It encodes CASSLAGRGNEQFF.

In this sample, this clonotype turned up a few times. The chain carries TRBV5-1 and TRBJ2-3; D is possibly TRBD1 (7 bases). Trimming removed 2 bases from V and 6 bases from J, with 16 bases in between. CDR1 SGHRS and CDR2 YFSETQ come from the germline V gene. This CDR3 has 15 residues. CDR3 DNA sequence: TGCGCCAGCAGCTTACCCACAGGGGAGGCGGATACGCAGTATTTT. Its protein is CASSLPTGEADTQYF. Drawing the rest from reference TRBV5-1 and TRBJ2-3, the complete variable domain is KAGVTQTPRYLIKTRGQQVTLSCSPISGHRSVSWYQQTPGQGLQFLFEYFSETQRNKGNFPGRFSGRQFSNSRSEMNVSTLELGDSALYLCASSLPTGEADTQYFGPGTRLTVL.

Many counts were recorded for this clonotype. The chain joins TRBV20-1 to TRBJ2-3; 8 nucleotides line up with TRBD2. This CDR3 spans 12 amino acids. Per germline, CDR1 DFQATT and CDR2 SNEGSKA (reference sequence). V shed 6 bases and J 7 bases; nucleotides not matched to a gene: 6. The CDR3 spells CSARGGLNTQYF. CDR3 bases: TGCAGTGCCCGGGGGGGCCTGAATACGCAGTATTTT.

The J gene is TRBJ2-1, the V gene TRBV18; D ambiguous. The germline V and J ends were trimmed by 4 bases and 2 bases, with 6 bases remaining between them. Per the germline V gene, CDR1 is KGHSH and CDR2 is LQKENI. This CDR3 region has 13 residues. The CDR3 DNA sequence: TGTGCCAGCTCACAATTAGCCTACAATGAGCAGTTCTTC. This encodes CASSQLAYNEQFF.